A single sample gave rise to the 19 T cell receptor beta chains below, sequenced in a study of blood T cell repertoires in COVID-19 (dated by TCRdb to 2020 to 2022). Library construction relied on the immunoSEQ multiplex PCR assay. This is the immuneACCESS table as TCRdb keeps it, with only in-frame sequences that have V and J called. A part of the clones is gone; compared with another copy, unresolved V genes explain less than half, and the rest is unexplained. The sample profile shows about 100,000 clones; 70% to 90% of them were found once. Together, the top ten hold around 5.4% of the sample. The sample was peripheral blood. These TCRs come from a human donor in a cohort sampled during active COVID-19.

This chain links TRBV15 with TRBJ2-7, with 10 bases fitting TRBD2. J gave up 6 bases and V 6 bases, and 14 bases lay outside the gene matches. The CDR3 totals 16 residues. Germline V gene lookup returns CDR1 LNHNV and CDR2 YYDKDF (reference sequence). The CDR3 bases are TGTGCCACCAGTGCCCGGCTAGCGGGAGCGGGTAGCGAGCAGTACTTC. Translating gives CATSARLAGAGSEQYF.

The V gene is TRBV7-9, the J gene TRBJ2-7; D possibly corresponds to TRBD2 (5 bases). Trimming left V 3 bases short and J 4 bases short, with 13 bases between. This CDR3 contains 14 residues. The V gene's germline CDR1 is SEHNR and CDR2 FQNEAQ (reference sequence). Written as DNA, the CDR3 is TGTGCCAGCAGCTTTCCGGGAAACCAGTACGAGCAGTACTTC. It is translated as CASSFPGNQYEQYF.

This chain joins TRBV6-5 and TRBJ1-2, with TRBD1 identical over 7 bases. In germline, CDR1 is MNHEY, CDR2 SVGAGI. V lost 6 bases and J lost 8; bases outside the gene matches: 12. This CDR3 region has 14 residues. In nucleotides, the CDR3 is TGTGCCAGCAGGGGAGAGACAGGGCGCGTGGGCTACACCTTC. Protein: CASRGETGRVGYTF.

This clone was recorded only once. The chain combines TRBV27 with TRBJ2-5; D is perhaps TRBD1 (6 bases). The CDR3 extends over 15 amino acids. Germline-derived CDR1 and CDR2 are MNHEY and SMNVEV (reference sequence). Between the trimmed V and J ends, which lost 3 bases and 5 bases, there was a span of 16 bases. Here the CDR3 reads CASSLKQGPWETQYF. In nucleotides, the CDR3 is TGTGCCAGCAGTTTGAAGCAGGGGCCATGGGAGACCCAGTACTTC.

The chain links TRBV6-6 to TRBJ1-1, with 8 bases aligning to TRBD1. Germline values: CDR1 MNHNY, CDR2 SVGAGI (reference sequence). V lost 0 bases and J lost 3; bases outside the gene matches: 0. The CDR3 covers 14 residues. The CDR3: CASSYSTGDTEAFF. CDR3 sequence (DNA): TGTGCCAGCAGTTACTCGACAGGGGACACTGAAGCTTTCTTT.

The chain uses TRBV6-5 and TRBJ2-6, with no clear D. V dropped 4 bases and J dropped 4 bases, with 11 bases sitting between them. Germline V gene data show CDR1 as MNHEY and CDR2 as SVGAGI. This CDR3 spans 15 amino acids. The CDR3 DNA is TGTGCCAGCAGTTCGGAGTTGCCCGGGGCCAACGTCCTGACTTTC. Translating gives CASSSELPGANVLTF.

The chain links TRBV6-1 to TRBJ1-1; D may be TRBD1 (5 bases). The CDR3 is made up of 19 amino acids. CDR1 is MNHNS and CDR2 is SASEGT in the germline V gene. Between the trimmed V and J ends, which lost 0 bases and 0 bases, there was a span of 20 bases. The DNA of the CDR3 is TGTGCCAGCAGTGAAGCGTATGGGAGACTAGACAGCATGAACACTGAAGCTTTCTTT. It yields the protein CASSEAYGRLDSMNTEAFF.

This chain uses TRBV7-2 with TRBJ2-7; TRBD1 aligns across 9 bases. The CDR3 covers 15 residues. The germline CDR1 and CDR2 sequences are SGHTA and FQGNSA. V was pared by 4 bases and J by 0 bases, with 4 bases of the junction left unmatched. CDR3: CASSSPGQGSYEQYF. CDR3 DNA sequence: TGTGCCAGCAGCTCACCGGGACAGGGCTCCTACGAGCAGTACTTC.

The chain carries TRBV28 and TRBJ2-2; TRBD2 might be the D (6 bases). The ends were cut back, 3 bases at V and 1 base at J, with 6 bases in the middle. The CDR3 covers 14 residues. The germline CDR1 and CDR2 sequences are MDHEN and SYDVKM. CDR3 in amino acids: CASSFSGNTGELFF. CDR3 nucleotides: TGTGCCAGCAGTTTTAGCGGGAACACCGGGGAGCTGTTTTTT.

J is TRBJ2-1 and V is TRBV7-7; possible D gene TRBD1, 6 bases. The V end was cut by 8 bases, the J end by 5 bases, with 16 bases between. The CDR3 spans 14 residues. Germline V gives CDR1 SSHAT, CDR2 FNYEAQ (reference sequence). Written as DNA, the CDR3 is TGTGCCAGCCGCCGAGGAAACAGGGACAATGAGCAGTTCTTC. Protein sequence: CASRRGNRDNEQFF.

In its sample, this clone was seen a few times. V usage is TRBV27 and J usage is TRBJ1-1; D remains ambiguous. Germline CDR1 MNHEY, CDR2 SMNVEV (reference sequence). Trimming took off 6 bases at V and 5 bases at J, with 19 bases between the two ends. The CDR3 loop spans 15 amino acids. The CDR3 loop is CASRPIRGFDTEAFF. The CDR3 DNA reads TGTGCCAGCAGGCCGATCCGGGGTTTCGATACTGAAGCTTTCTTT.

The chain has TRBV25-1 and TRBJ2-1; perhaps TRBD1 as D (6 bases). In germline, CDR1 is MGHDK, CDR2 SYGVNS. The CDR3 runs to 14 residues. V was trimmed by 9 bases and J by 6 bases, leaving 18 bases between them. CDR3: CASRRDTIVNEQFF. The CDR3 DNA reads as TGTGCCAGTCGCCGGGACACCATCGTCAATGAGCAGTTCTTC.

This sequence joins TRBV25-1 and TRBJ1-5; TRBD1 might be the D (5 bases). V was clipped by 1 base and J by 6 bases, with 13 bases between them. CDR1 is MGHDK, CDR2 SYGVNS, per germline. This CDR3 contains 15 residues. Here the CDR3 reads CASSESGRGGQPQHF. The CDR3 DNA reads TGTGCCAGCAGTGAATCTGGGAGGGGCGGTCAGCCCCAGCATTTT.

V is TRBV30 and J is TRBJ2-5, with D perhaps TRBD1 (6 bases). The CDR3 is 13 residues long. The ends were cut back, 5 bases at V and 5 bases at J, with 15 bases in the middle. Germline CDR1 reads GTSNPN; CDR2 reads SVGIG (reference sequence). This CDR3 reads CAWGGQFGETQYF. Written as DNA, the CDR3 is TGTGCCTGGGGAGGACAGTTTGGGGAGACCCAGTACTTC.

The rearrangement links TRBV18 to TRBJ1-4, with D perhaps TRBD1 (6 bases). Trimming left V 2 bases short and J 0 bases short, with 10 bases between. In germline, CDR1 is KGHSH, CDR2 LQKENI. CDR3 length equals 16 residues. The CDR3, as DNA: TGTGCCAGCTCACCAGGCAGGGGCGCAACTAATGAAAAACTGTTTTTT. Its protein product is CASSPGRGATNEKLFF. Complete variable domain (other parts from reference TRBV18 and TRBJ1-4): NAGVMQNPRHLVRRRGQEARLRCSPMKGHSHVYWYRQLPEEGLKFMVYLQKENIIDESGMPKERFSAEFPKEGPSILRIQQVVRGDSAAYFCASSPGRGATNEKLFFGSGTQLSVL.

The chain carries TRBV19 and TRBJ2-2; 10 nucleotides line up with TRBD2. The junction had 6 bases not matched to a gene; V was cut back by 5 bases and J by 3 bases. This CDR3 is 16 amino acids long. Germline V lookup: CDR1 LNHDA, CDR2 SQIVND (reference sequence). CDR3: CASSRTSGGYTGELFF. For the CDR3, the DNA is TGTGCCAGTAGTCGGACTAGCGGAGGTTACACCGGGGAGCTGTTTTTT. The full variable domain, in which reference TRBV19 and TRBJ2-2 provide the parts outside the CDR3, is DGGITQSPKYLFRKEGQNVTLSCEQNLNHDAMYWYRQDPGQGLRLIYYSQIVNDFQKGDIAEGYSVSREKKESFPLTVTSAQKNPTAFYLCASSRTSGGYTGELFFGEGSRLTVL.

This clone was counted between two and nine times. V gene TRBV5-6 combines with J gene TRBJ1-1, with 7 bases identical to TRBD1. This CDR3 is built from 18 residues. CDR1 is SGHDT and CDR2 is YYEEEE in the germline V gene. The J segment lost 0 bases and the V segment lost 0 bases, leaving 11 bases of the junction unmatched. CDR3 sequence: CASSLGPTGVDMNTEAFF. CDR3 DNA: TGTGCCAGCAGCTTGGGGCCTACAGGGGTGGATATGAACACTGAAGCTTTCTTT.

J is TRBJ2-1 and V is TRBV28, with D perhaps TRBD1 (5 bases). The CDR3 loop spans 14 amino acids. Germline V gene lookup returns CDR1 MDHEN and CDR2 SYDVKM. V gave up 6 bases and J gave up 3 bases, with 12 bases separating them. As DNA, the CDR3 is TGTGCCAGCAGCGGTGGCCAGGGCTACAATGAGCAGTTCTTC. Translating gives CASSGGQGYNEQFF.

This chain uses TRBV28 with TRBJ2-2, with 8 bases identical to TRBD2. This CDR3 contains 15 residues. V was pared by 4 bases and J by 5 bases, with 6 bases of the junction left unmatched. Germline CDR1 and CDR2: MDHEN and SYDVKM. The chain's CDR3 is CASSSSGSWTGELFF. The DNA of the CDR3 is TGTGCCAGCAGTTCAAGCGGGAGTTGGACCGGGGAGCTGTTTTTT.